This T cell receptor (beta chain) is drawn from a study of cytomegalovirus exposure and HLA in healthy donors. The overall study: One earlier analysis, a look at roughly 170 million T cells, found 100 million to 130 million unique TCR beta sequences. Study conclusions and caveats: A later analysis found common viral pathogens apparently linked to several of the most significant clusters. It was reported in a later analysis that an Asian-associated ancestry cluster showed fewer N-insertions than the roughly 620-donor mean.

The PCR was carried out with 60 Vbeta primers and 13 Jbeta primers. Profiling relied on immunoSEQ multiplex PCR, and the TCRdb table lists in-frame clones only, not all of them. Of roughly 190,000 clones listed, around 74% were seen once; the top ten hold 1.5%. This clone was counted between two and nine times. Its antigen is as yet unknown. Sequenced sample: PBMCs. This TCR was sampled from a girl aged 5-17 years in good health and CMV-seropositive.

The CDR3 DNA reads as TGTGCCAGCTGGCTCTCTGGGGCCAACGTCCTGACTTTC. Translation gives CASWLSGANVLTF. The V call is TRBV18, the J call TRBJ2-6; D is unresolved. Trimming left V 7 bases short and J 0 bases short, with 4 bases between. The CDR3 contains 13 residues. Looked up from germline, CDR1 is KGHSH and CDR2 is LQKENI.